Below, 11 T cell receptor beta chains from the same sample are listed, as sequenced in a study of graft-versus-host responses after intestinal transplantation. Measured with immunoSEQ multiplex PCR; TCRdb has only the in-frame clones, and not every one. The sample has tens of thousands of clones; 90% to 95% are singletons. Which antigens these TCRs recognize remains unknown. The source was unstimulated CD8+ T cells sorted from spleen or lymph node cells, collected before intestinal transplant. The receptors come from a human donor who received an intestinal transplant.

The CDR3 coding sequence is TGTGCCAGCAGCTTGAGAGGTTGGAGCACAGATACGCAGTATTTT. Amino acid sequence: CASSLRGWSTDTQYF. J is TRBJ2-3 and V is TRBV5-5; D remains unclear. Germline CDR1 SGHKS, CDR2 YYEKEE (reference sequence). The CDR3 extends over 15 amino acids. V was cut by 1 base and J by 0 bases, with 9 bases left in between.

This clone was detected only once. This sequence joins TRBV7-2 and TRBJ2-1; the match to TRBD2 covers 8 bases. This CDR3 is 17 amino acids long. Germline CDR1 SGHTA, CDR2 FQGNSA. J was trimmed by 3 bases and V by 1 base; bases with no gene match: 8. CDR3 sequence: CASSLGGRREVYNEQFF. The CDR3, as DNA: TGTGCCAGCAGCTTAGGAGGACGGCGGGAGGTCTACAATGAGCAGTTCTTC.

This clone was found once. The sample holds other DNA sequences that translate to the same CDR3. The chain recombines TRBV4-3 with TRBJ1-2; D uncertain. Between the trimmed V and J ends, which lost 1 base and 2 bases, there was a span of 11 bases. The CDR3 spans 15 residues. CDR1 and CDR2 from the germline V gene are LGHNA and YSLEER. The CDR3 protein is CASSQVASPNYGYTF. CDR3 DNA sequence: TGCGCCAGCAGCCAAGTAGCCAGCCCCAACTATGGCTACACCTTC.

This clone has only a few counts. V is TRBV4-1 and J is TRBJ2-7; maybe TRBD1 (6 bases). This CDR3 is 14 amino acids long. Deletions cut 0 bases from V and 7 bases from J, with 13 bases between. From germline, CDR1 is MGHRA and CDR2 YSYEKL. The CDR3 sequence is CASSQDAAGTEQYF. CDR3 DNA sequence: TGCGCCAGCAGCCAAGATGCCGCTGGGACAGAGCAGTACTTC.

The genes are TRBV15 and TRBJ1-3; 7 bases are shared with TRBD1. Germline lookup yields CDR1 LNHNV and CDR2 YYDKDF (reference sequence). The CDR3 contains 14 residues. V dropped 5 bases and J dropped 4; count of bases not matched to a gene: 5. The CDR3 protein is CATSLRQGGNTIYF. CDR3 nucleotide sequence: TGTGCCACCAGCCTACGACAGGGAGGAAACACCATATATTTT.

This sequence joins TRBV6-1 and TRBJ1-6; D perhaps matches TRBD1 (6 bases). The CDR3 runs to 13 residues. In germline, CDR1 is MNHNS, CDR2 SASEGT. V lost 4 bases to trimming and J lost 10 bases, with 11 bases between them. The CDR3 loop is CASSVQGGSPLHF. CDR3 sequence (DNA): TGTGCCAGCAGTGTACAGGGCGGATCACCCCTCCACTTT.

The gene calls are TRBV4-1 and TRBJ1-1, with no clear D. This CDR3 has 13 residues. V was pared by 1 base and J by 4 bases, with 7 bases between. CDR1 MGHRA and CDR2 YSYEKL come from the germline V gene. In DNA form, the CDR3 reads TGCGCCAGCAGCCAAGGCACAAGCACTGAAGCTTTCTTT. It is translated as CASSQGTSTEAFF.

The genes are TRBV13 and TRBJ2-3, with TRBD2 identical over 8 bases. Germline CDR1 and CDR2: PRHDT and FYEKMQ (reference sequence). This CDR3 comprises 17 residues. V trimming: 0 bases; J trimming: 0 bases; junction bases outside the gene matches: 5. The CDR3 region is CASSLGSGGASTDTQYF. The CDR3 nucleotides read TGTGCCAGCAGCTTAGGCAGCGGGGGAGCAAGCACAGATACGCAGTATTTT.

V and J are TRBV7-8 and TRBJ1-1; the D is unclear. The CDR3 runs 13 residues. Germline V lookup: CDR1 SGHVS, CDR2 FQNEAQ. Trimming took off 4 bases at V and 4 bases at J, with 10 bases between the two ends. The CDR3 is CASSSFYSTEAFF. The CDR3 nucleotides are TGTGCCAGCAGCTCCTTTTACAGCACTGAAGCTTTCTTT.

This clone has a handful of counts. The chain recombines TRBV5-1 with TRBJ1-3; 8 bases are shared with TRBD1. Per the germline V gene, CDR1 is SGHRS and CDR2 is YFSETQ. This CDR3 has 14 amino acids. V shed 4 bases and J 3 bases; nucleotides not matched to a gene: 3. The CDR3 DNA reads TGCGCCAGCAGCCTTGGACAGGGTGGAAACACCATATATTTT. Translating it yields CASSLGQGGNTIYF.

The chain recombines TRBV5-4 with TRBJ1-2; tentative D call: TRBD1 (5 bases). This CDR3 has 13 amino acids. The V gene's germline CDR1 is SGHNT and CDR2 YYREEE (reference sequence). The V end lost 4 bases, the J end lost 0 bases, and 7 bases lay between the germline ends. CDR3 loop: CASSVDTNYGYTF. In DNA form, the CDR3 reads TGTGCCAGCAGCGTGGACACTAACTATGGCTACACCTTC.